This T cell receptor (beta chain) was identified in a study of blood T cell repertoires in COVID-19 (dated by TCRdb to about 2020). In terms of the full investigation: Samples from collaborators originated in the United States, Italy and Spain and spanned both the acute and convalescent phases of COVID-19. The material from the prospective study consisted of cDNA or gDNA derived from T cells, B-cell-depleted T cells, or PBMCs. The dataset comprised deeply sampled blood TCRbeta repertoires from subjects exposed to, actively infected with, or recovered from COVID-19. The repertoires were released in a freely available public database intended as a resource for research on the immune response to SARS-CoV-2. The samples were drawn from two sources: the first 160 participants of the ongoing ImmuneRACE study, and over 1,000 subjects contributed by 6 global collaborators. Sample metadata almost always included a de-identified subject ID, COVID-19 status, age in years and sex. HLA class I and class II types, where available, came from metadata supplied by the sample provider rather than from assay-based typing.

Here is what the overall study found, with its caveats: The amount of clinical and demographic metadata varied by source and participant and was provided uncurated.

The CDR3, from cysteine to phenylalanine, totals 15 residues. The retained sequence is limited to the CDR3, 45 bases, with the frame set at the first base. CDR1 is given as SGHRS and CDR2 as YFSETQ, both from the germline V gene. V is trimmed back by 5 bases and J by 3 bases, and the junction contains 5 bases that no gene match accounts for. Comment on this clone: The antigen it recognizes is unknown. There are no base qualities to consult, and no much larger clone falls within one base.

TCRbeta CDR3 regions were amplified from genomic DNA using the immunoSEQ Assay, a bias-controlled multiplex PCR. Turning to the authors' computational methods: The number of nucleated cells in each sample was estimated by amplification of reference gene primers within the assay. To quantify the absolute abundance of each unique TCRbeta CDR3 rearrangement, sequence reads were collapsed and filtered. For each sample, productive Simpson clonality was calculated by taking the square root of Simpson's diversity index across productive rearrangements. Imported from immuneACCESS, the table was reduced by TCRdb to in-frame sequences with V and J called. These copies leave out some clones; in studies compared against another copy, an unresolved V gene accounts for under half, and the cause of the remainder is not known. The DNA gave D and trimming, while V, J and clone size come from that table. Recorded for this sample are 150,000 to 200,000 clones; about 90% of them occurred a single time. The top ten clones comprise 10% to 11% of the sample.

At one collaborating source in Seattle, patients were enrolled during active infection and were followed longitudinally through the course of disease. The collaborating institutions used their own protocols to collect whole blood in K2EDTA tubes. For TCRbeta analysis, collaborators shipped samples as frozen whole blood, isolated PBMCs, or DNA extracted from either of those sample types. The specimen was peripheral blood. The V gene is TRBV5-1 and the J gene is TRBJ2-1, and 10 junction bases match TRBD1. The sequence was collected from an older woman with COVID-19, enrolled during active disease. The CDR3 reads CASSPGQGFYNEQFF. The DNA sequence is TGCGCCAGCAGTCCGGGACAGGGGTTCTACAATGAGCAGTTCTTC.